The rows below give T cell receptor beta chains drawn from one sample of a study of cytomegalovirus exposure and HLA in healthy donors. Repertoires were generated with immunoSEQ multiplex PCR, while TCRdb's copy carries only in-frame clones and drops some. The table lists 70,000 or so clones, with 4% to 5.5% in the top ten. Input material: PBMCs. These receptors all stem from a man in his forties in good health and CMV-seronegative. Both conserved end residues are trimmed from each CDR3. Each record gives: V gene, D gene, J gene, CDR3 protein. The D gene is left open where the match is weak.

v_gene: TRBV10-3
d_gene: TRBD2
j_gene: TRBJ2-1
CDR3aa: AIRQLAGAGNEQF

v_gene: TRBV9
d_gene: .
j_gene: TRBJ2-1
CDR3aa: ASSVATSYNEQF

v_gene: TRBV7-8
d_gene: TRBD2
j_gene: TRBJ2-5
CDR3aa: ASSFGLAGGETQY

v_gene: TRBV5-5
d_gene: TRBD2
j_gene: TRBJ2-2
CDR3aa: ASSLKPLAGVETGELF

v_gene: TRBV11-3
d_gene: .
j_gene: TRBJ2-7
CDR3aa: ASSLYGGEQY

v_gene: TRBV5-1
d_gene: .
j_gene: TRBJ1-1
CDR3aa: ASSLWHSSNTEAF

v_gene: TRBV9
d_gene: .
j_gene: TRBJ2-7
CDR3aa: ASSVTGSATYEQY

v_gene: TRBV11-2
d_gene: TRBD2
j_gene: TRBJ2-1
CDR3aa: ASSLELADYNEQF

v_gene: TRBV5-1
d_gene: .
j_gene: TRBJ2-5
CDR3aa: ASSSDRQRTQY

v_gene: TRBV28
d_gene: TRBD2
j_gene: TRBJ2-3
CDR3aa: ASSRQTAGGVDTQY

v_gene: TRBV7-2
d_gene: TRBD1
j_gene: TRBJ1-5
CDR3aa: ASSTGTGGLDQPQH